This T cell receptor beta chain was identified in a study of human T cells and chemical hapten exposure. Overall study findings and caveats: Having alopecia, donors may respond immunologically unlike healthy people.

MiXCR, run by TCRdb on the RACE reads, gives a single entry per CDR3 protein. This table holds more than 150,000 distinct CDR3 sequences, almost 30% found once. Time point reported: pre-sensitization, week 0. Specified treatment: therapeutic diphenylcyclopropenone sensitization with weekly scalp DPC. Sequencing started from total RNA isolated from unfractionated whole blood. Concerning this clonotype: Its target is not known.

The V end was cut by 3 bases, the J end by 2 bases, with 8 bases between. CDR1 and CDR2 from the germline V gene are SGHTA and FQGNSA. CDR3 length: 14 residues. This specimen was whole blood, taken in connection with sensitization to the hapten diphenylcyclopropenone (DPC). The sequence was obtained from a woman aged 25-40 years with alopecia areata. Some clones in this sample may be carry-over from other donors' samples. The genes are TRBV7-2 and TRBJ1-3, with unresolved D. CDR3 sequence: CASSFWAAGNTIYF. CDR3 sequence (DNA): TGTGCCAGCAGCTTTTGGGCCGCTGGAAACACCATATATTTT.